This TCR beta chain is from a study of regulatory T cells in long-lasting Graves disease. Documented time point: newly diagnosed GD, antithyroid drugs for less than 3 months. Extracted RNA from PBMCs served as the source of the TCR library. Many counts were recorded for this clonotype. The target antigen is unknown. Study-wide points: Patients with persistent Graves' had lower TCR diversity than newly diagnosed patients.

The V end lost 6 bases, the J end lost 2 bases, and 14 bases lay between the germline ends. This CDR3 comprises 14 residues. Arm-PCR of CDR3 regions with iRepertoire HTBI primers generated TCR beta libraries. TCRdb ran MiXCR on the multiplex PCR reads and lists one entry per CDR3 protein. Here the sample spans 550,000 to 700,000 distinct CDR3 sequences, 15% to 20% being singletons. This sample was also put to use in a study of T cells in Graves' hyperthyroidism and ophthalmopathy.

The gene calls are TRBV12-3 or TRBV12-4 and TRBJ2-7; possibly TRBD1 or TRBD2 for D (5 bases each). This TCR came from a man in his late teens or twenties with Graves disease. This specimen consisted of peripheral blood mononuclear cells (PBMCs), obtained at new diagnosis, from a patient treated with antithyroid drugs. This CDR3 reads CASSAGTETYEQYF. In DNA form, the CDR3 reads TGTGCCAGCAGCGCCGGGACGGAGACCTACGAGCAGTACTTC.